This note documents a single T cell receptor beta chain sequence. The authors sequenced TCR beta from blood CD8+ and CD4+ T cells. It was healthy donors who served as the controls, matched for age and sex. The authors negatively isolated CD8+ and CD4+ T cells and FACS-enriched TEMRA cells. These data originate in a study of CD8 T cells in Susac syndrome. Per germline, CDR1 LNHDA and CDR2 SQIVND (reference sequence). This CDR3 is built from 18 residues. Trimming took 7 bases from V and 0 from J, leaving 22 bases between them. When the RNA was reverse transcribed, random hexamers were used with an input of about 0.5 to 1 ug. TCRdb ran MiXCR on the immunoSEQ multiplex PCR reads and lists one entry per CDR3 protein. This table has around 45,000 distinct CDR3 sequences, around 93% appearing once.

Sequencing was done on a sample of CD8+ T cells from PBMCs. The clonotype was recovered from a human donor in good health. The V call is TRBV19, the J call TRBJ1-5; maybe TRBD1 (6 bases). The CDR3 bases are TGTGCCAGTAAGGAGACACAGGGAGGGGTATATAGCAATCAGCCCCAGCATTTT. Translated, it gives CASKETQGGVYSNQPQHF.